The present TCR beta chain was sequenced within a study of cytomegalovirus exposure and HLA in healthy donors. Study results and limitations: Based on reports, TCR beta sequences accurately predicted HLA-A and HLA-B alleles for most subjects.

Trimming pared 2 bases from V and 7 bases from J, leaving 12 bases between. The germline V gene encodes CDR1 SGHTA and CDR2 FQGTGA. The CDR3 consists of 13 residues. Notes on this clone: What it recognizes is unknown.

PCR primers comprised 60 Vbeta and 13 Jbeta primers. Sequenced by immunoSEQ multiplex PCR; TCRdb stores in-frame clones only, minus some. The sample includes tens of thousands of clones, almost 85% of them seen just once. The sample taken for sequencing was PBMCs. The J gene is TRBJ2-7, the V gene TRBV7-3, with D perhaps TRBD2 (5 bases). The receptor's source is a man aged 45 to 65 in good health and CMV-seronegative. The CDR3 bases are TGTGCCAGCAGCTTATCCCCCGCGGGTGAGCAGTACTTC. Translated: CASSLSPAGEQYF.